A single sample is the source of the 14 T cell receptor beta chains below, sequenced in a study of blood T cell repertoires in COVID-19. Clones were sequenced by immunoSEQ multiplex PCR, and TCRdb holds only the in-frame ones, with some missing. The sample consists of some 99,000 clones, approximately 82% of them appearing once. Source material: peripheral blood. All receptors come from a woman aged 80 or over with active or convalescent COVID-19.

The chain has TRBV24-1 and TRBJ1-5; possibly TRBD1 for D (5 bases). This CDR3 contains 12 residues. The germline V and J ends were trimmed by 6 bases and 5 bases, with 7 bases remaining between them. Germline V gene data show CDR1 as KGHDR and CDR2 as SFDVKD. This chain's CDR3 is CATSQGYQPQHF. The CDR3 coding sequence is TGTGCCACCAGTCAGGGCTATCAGCCCCAGCATTTT.

Here the CDR3 DNA reads TGTGCCAGCAGCGTAGGTAACCCGACAGGGGTGGACATTCAGTACTTC. Amino acids: CASSVGNPTGVDIQYF. The chain employs TRBV9 and TRBJ2-4, with 8 nucleotides matching TRBD1. Germline V gene lookup returns CDR1 SGDLS and CDR2 YYNGEE. V trimming: 0 bases; J trimming: 8 bases; junction bases outside the gene matches: 10. The CDR3 spans 16 residues.

The chain has TRBV2 and TRBJ2-1; a weak D match, TRBD2 (5 bases). The CDR3 is 14 amino acids. The V gene's germline CDR1 is SNHLY and CDR2 FYNNEI. The V gene lost 6 bases and the J gene lost 3 bases, with 12 bases spanning the gap. CDR3 sequence: CASRGSADYNEQFF. DNA of the CDR3: TGTGCCAGCAGGGGCTCAGCGGACTACAATGAGCAGTTCTTC.

The J gene is TRBJ1-1, the V gene TRBV18; TRBD1 aligns across 7 bases. The V gene's germline CDR1 is KGHSH and CDR2 LQKENI. V shed 1 base, J shed 3 bases, and the junction held 5 bases outside the gene matches. This CDR3 has 15 amino acids. CDR3 DNA sequence: TGTGCCAGCTCACCACGGGGACAGCCGGACACTGAAGCTTTCTTT. Amino acids: CASSPRGQPDTEAFF.

This clone was picked up a small number of times. Other DNA sequences in this specimen translate into the identical CDR3. The gene calls are TRBV19 and TRBJ1-5; 7 bases line up with TRBD1. This CDR3 is built from 13 residues. CDR1 LNHDA and CDR2 SQIVND come from the germline V gene (reference sequence). J gave up 7 bases and V 5 bases, and 5 bases lay outside the gene matches. The CDR3 DNA is TGTGCCAGTAGTCCAGGGGGAAGACAGCCCCAGCATTTT. This gives the protein CASSPGGRQPQHF. The full variable domain, with the rest looked up from reference TRBV19 and TRBJ1-5, is DGGITQSPKYLFRKEGQNVTLSCEQNLNHDAMYWYRQDPGQGLRLIYYSQIVNDFQKGDIAEGYSVSREKKESFPLTVTSAQKNPTAFYLCASSPGGRQPQHFGDGTRLSIL.

This clone was detected only a few times. This chain connects TRBV19 to TRBJ2-1; 8 positions agree with TRBD2. V lost 4 bases to trimming and J lost 4 bases; unmatched junction nucleotides: 9. This CDR3 is 16 amino acids long. Germline values: CDR1 LNHDA, CDR2 SQIVND (reference sequence). CDR3: CASSTSSGSVYNEQFF. For the CDR3, the DNA is TGTGCCAGTAGTACGTCGAGCGGGAGTGTATACAATGAGCAGTTCTTC.

This clone was observed a handful of times. The chain joins TRBV7-2 to TRBJ2-5; 13 nucleotides match TRBD2. The length of the CDR3 is 19 residues. Trimming at V came to 5 bases and at J to 1 base, leaving 13 bases not matched to a gene. CDR1 is SGHTA, CDR2 FQGNSA, per germline. CDR3 bases: TGTGCCAGCAGCCTCCGGACTAGCGGGAGTTTGCGTCCCCAAGAGACCCAGTACTTC. It encodes CASSLRTSGSLRPQETQYF.

The chain joins TRBV3-1 (or the pseudogene TRBV3-2) to TRBJ1-1; D is uncertain. Per the germline V gene, CDR1 is LGHDT and CDR2 is YNNKEL (reference sequence). Trimming stripped 3 bases from V and 3 bases from J, with 11 bases between. This CDR3 comprises 14 residues. The DNA for the CDR3 is TGTGCCAGCAGCCAGAGCATAACAGACACTGAAGCTTTCTTT. Protein: CASSQSITDTEAFF.

J is TRBJ2-3 and V is TRBV6-5; 10 positions match TRBD2. The CDR3 is made up of 15 amino acids. The germline CDR1 and CDR2 sequences are MNHEY and SVGAGI. Trimming removed 6 bases from V and 1 base from J; junction bases left unmatched: 4. CDR3 sequence reads: CASSRTSGRTDTQYF. CDR3 sequence (DNA): TGTGCCAGCAGCCGGACTAGCGGCCGCACAGATACGCAGTATTTT.

The rearrangement uses TRBV3-1 (or the pseudogene TRBV3-2) and TRBJ1-2; 7 bases agree with TRBD1. In germline, CDR1 is LGHDT, CDR2 YNNKEL (reference sequence). This CDR3 is built from 15 residues. V was pared by 4 bases and J by 4 bases, with 9 bases of the junction left unmatched. CDR3: CASSRQGLESYGYTF. The CDR3 DNA reads as TGTGCCAGCAGCCGACAGGGCCTCGAGTCCTATGGCTACACCTTC.

The CDR3 sequence: CASSPRLAGVDTQYF. The CDR3 region has the DNA TGTGCCAGCAGCCCCAGACTAGCGGGAGTGGATACGCAGTATTTT. The chain recombines TRBV27 with TRBJ2-3, with TRBD2 matching 12 bases. This CDR3 has 15 residues. Germline V CDR1 and CDR2: MNHEY, SMNVEV (reference sequence). After removal of 6 bases from V and 6 bases from J, the junction contained 7 bases not matched to a gene.

The chain couples TRBV25-1 to TRBJ1-3; D is ambiguous. The germline V gene has CDR1 MGHDK and CDR2 SYGVNS. CDR3 length equals 10 residues. Trimming pared 11 bases from V and 7 bases from J, leaving 9 bases between. The CDR3 sequence: CAVGSNTIYF. The CDR3 DNA sequence: TGTGCCGTGGGGAGTAACACCATATATTTT.

The V gene is TRBV3-1 (or the pseudogene TRBV3-2), the J gene TRBJ2-1, with TRBD2 matching over 10 bases. From germline, CDR1 is LGHDT and CDR2 YNNKEL (reference sequence). The CDR3 runs to 17 residues. Trimming took 5 bases from V and 9 from J; bases not matched to a gene: 16. CDR3 residues: CASSAWTGTSVPFEQFF. The DNA of the CDR3 is TGTGCCAGCAGCGCATGGACCGGGACTAGCGTGCCGTTTGAGCAGTTCTTC.

The chain carries TRBV7-2 and TRBJ1-6; 9 bases are shared with TRBD1. Trimming removed 3 bases from V and 6 bases from J; junction bases left unmatched: 3. Per the germline V gene, CDR1 is SGHTA and CDR2 is FQGNSA. The CDR3 covers 15 residues. The CDR3 loop reads CASSLGGQGNSPLHF. DNA for the CDR3: TGTGCCAGCAGCTTGGGGGGACAGGGTAATTCACCCCTCCACTTT.